This TCR beta chain was documented in a study of T cell responses to AZD1222 COVID-19 vaccine. Data came from immunoSEQ multiplex PCR; TCRdb stores just in-frame clones and leaves some out. The sample includes approximately 110,000 clones, roughly 82% of them seen just once. The CDR3 has 16 residues. Germline V gives CDR1 LNHNV, CDR2 YYDKDF (reference sequence). With V trimmed by 0 bases and J by 3 bases, 4 bases remained unmatched. The TCR was taken from an adult in good health. The chain uses TRBV15 and TRBJ2-1; the match to TRBD1 covers 8 bases. Sequenced material: peripheral blood, taken on day 0 of AZD1222 vaccination. As DNA, the CDR3 is TGTGCCACCAGCAGAGATACAGGGGGACTCTACAATGAGCAGTTCTTC. This codes for CATSRDTGGLYNEQFF. The whole variable domain, remainder taken from reference TRBV15 and TRBJ2-1, is DAMVIQNPRYQVTQFGKPVTLSCSQTLNHNVMYWYQQKSSQAPKLLFHYYDKDFNNEADTPDNFQSRRPNTSFCFLDIRSPGLGDTAMYLCATSRDTGGLYNEQFFGPGTRLTVL.